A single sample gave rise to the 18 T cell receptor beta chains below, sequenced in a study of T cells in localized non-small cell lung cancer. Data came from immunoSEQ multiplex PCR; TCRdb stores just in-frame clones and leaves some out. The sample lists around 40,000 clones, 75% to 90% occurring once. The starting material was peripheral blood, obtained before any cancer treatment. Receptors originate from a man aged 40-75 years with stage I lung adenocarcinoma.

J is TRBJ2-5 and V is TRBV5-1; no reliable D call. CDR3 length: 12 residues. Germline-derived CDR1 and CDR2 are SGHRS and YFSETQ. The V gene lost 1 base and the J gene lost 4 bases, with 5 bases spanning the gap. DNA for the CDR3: TGCGCCAGCAGCTTGAGTAGAGAGACCCAGTACTTC. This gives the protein CASSLSRETQYF.

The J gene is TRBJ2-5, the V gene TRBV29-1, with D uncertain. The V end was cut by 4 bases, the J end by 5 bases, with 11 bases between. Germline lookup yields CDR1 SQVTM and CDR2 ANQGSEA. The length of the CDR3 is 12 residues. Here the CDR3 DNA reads TGCAGCGTTGGGGTGGGAACGGAGACCCAGTACTTC. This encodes CSVGVGTETQYF.

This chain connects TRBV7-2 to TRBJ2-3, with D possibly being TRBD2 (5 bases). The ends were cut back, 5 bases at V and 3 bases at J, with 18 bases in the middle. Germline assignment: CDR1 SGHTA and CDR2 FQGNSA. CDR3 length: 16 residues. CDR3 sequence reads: CASSEHRAEPTDTQYF. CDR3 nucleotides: TGTGCCAGCAGCGAGCACCGAGCGGAACCTACAGATACGCAGTATTTT.

CDR3 residues: CASSNGRTASSYEQYF. CDR3 DNA sequence: TGTGCCAGCAGCAACGGTCGGACAGCGAGCTCCTACGAGCAGTACTTC. The V call is TRBV11-3, the J call TRBJ2-7; the D gene is possibly TRBD1 (6 bases). V lost 5 bases and J 0 bases, leaving 17 bases between the germline ends. CDR3 length: 16 amino acids. Looked up from germline, CDR1 is SGHNT and CDR2 is YENEEA.

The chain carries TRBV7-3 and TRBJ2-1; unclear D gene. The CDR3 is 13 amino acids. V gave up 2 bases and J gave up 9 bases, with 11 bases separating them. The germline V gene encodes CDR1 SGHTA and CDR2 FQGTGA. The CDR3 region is CASSLGYLSEQFF. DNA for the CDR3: TGTGCCAGCAGCTTAGGGTACCTGAGTGAGCAGTTCTTC.

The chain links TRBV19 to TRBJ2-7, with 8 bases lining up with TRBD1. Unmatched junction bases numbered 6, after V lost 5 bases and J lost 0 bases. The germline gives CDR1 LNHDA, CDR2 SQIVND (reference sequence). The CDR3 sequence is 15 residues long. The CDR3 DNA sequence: TGTGCCAGTAGTCCTCTAGGGACAGGCTCCTACGAGCAGTACTTC. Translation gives CASSPLGTGSYEQYF.

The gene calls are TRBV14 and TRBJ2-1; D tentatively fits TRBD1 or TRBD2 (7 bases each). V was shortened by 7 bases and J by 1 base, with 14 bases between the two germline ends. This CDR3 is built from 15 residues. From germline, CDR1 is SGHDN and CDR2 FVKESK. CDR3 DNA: TGTGCCAGCACCCCAGGGGGGGTTTCCTACAATGAGCAGTTCTTC. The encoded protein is CASTPGGVSYNEQFF. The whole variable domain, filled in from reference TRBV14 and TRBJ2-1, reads EAGVTQFPSHSVIEKGQTVTLRCDPISGHDNLYWYRRVMGKEIKFLLHFVKESKQDESGMPNNRFLAERTGGTYSTLKVQPAELEDSGVYFCASTPGGVSYNEQFFGPGTRLTVL.

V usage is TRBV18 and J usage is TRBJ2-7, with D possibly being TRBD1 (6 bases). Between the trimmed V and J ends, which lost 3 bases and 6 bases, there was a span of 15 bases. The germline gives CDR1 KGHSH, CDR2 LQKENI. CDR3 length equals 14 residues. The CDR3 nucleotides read TGTGCCAGCTCACCTCAGGGGACCCCAGTCGAGCAGTACTTC. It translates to CASSPQGTPVEQYF.

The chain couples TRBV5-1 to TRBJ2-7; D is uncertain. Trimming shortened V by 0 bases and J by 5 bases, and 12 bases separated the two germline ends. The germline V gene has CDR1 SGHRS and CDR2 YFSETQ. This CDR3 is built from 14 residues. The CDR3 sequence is CASSLESTADEQYF. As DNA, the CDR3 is TGCGCCAGCAGCTTGGAGTCAACAGCAGACGAGCAGTACTTC.

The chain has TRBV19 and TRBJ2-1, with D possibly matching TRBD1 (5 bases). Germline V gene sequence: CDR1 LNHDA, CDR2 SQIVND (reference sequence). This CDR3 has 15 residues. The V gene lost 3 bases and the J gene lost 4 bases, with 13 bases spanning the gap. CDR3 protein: CASSIIRAGYNEQFF. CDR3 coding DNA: TGTGCCAGTAGTATCATCAGGGCAGGGTACAATGAGCAGTTCTTC.

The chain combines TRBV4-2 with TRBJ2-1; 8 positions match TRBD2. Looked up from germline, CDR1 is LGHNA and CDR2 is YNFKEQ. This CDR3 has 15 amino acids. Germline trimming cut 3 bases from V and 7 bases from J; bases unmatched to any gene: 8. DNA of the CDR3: TGTGCCAGCAGCCAGGGGGCGGGAGGAGGGAATGAGCAGTTCTTC. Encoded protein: CASSQGAGGGNEQFF.

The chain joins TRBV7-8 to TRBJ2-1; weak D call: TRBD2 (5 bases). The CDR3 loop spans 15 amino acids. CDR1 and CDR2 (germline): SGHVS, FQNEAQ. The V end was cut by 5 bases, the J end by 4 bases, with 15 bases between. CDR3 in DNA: TGTGCCAGCAGCCCCGACGCGCGGAGGTACAATGAGCAGTTCTTC. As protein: CASSPDARRYNEQFF. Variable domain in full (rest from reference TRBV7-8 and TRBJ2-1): GAGVSQSPRYKVAKRGQDVALRCDPISGHVSLFWYQQALGQGPEFLTYFQNEAQLDKSGLPSDRFFAERPEGSVSTLKIQRTQQEDSAVYLCASSPDARRYNEQFFGPGTRLTVL.

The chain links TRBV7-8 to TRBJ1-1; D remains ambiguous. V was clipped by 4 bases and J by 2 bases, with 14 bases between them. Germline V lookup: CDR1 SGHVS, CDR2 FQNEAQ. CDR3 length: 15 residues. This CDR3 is CASSSLRVTNTEAFF. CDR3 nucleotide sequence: TGTGCCAGCAGCTCTCTCCGGGTTACAAACACTGAAGCTTTCTTT.

CDR3 in DNA: TGTGCCAGCTACTACGACCCCTCAGATACGCAGTATTTT. This encodes CASYYDPSDTQYF. The rearrangement joins TRBV18 to TRBJ2-3; no clear D gene. CDR1 is KGHSH, CDR2 LQKENI, per germline. This CDR3 has 13 residues. The V end was cut by 7 bases, the J end by 4 bases, with 12 bases between.

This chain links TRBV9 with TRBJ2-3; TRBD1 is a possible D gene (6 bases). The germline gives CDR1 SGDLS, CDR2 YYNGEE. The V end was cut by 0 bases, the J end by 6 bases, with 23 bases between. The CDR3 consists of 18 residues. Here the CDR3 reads CASSVALPLSPGADTQYF. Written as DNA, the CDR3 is TGTGCCAGCAGCGTAGCTCTGCCACTTTCTCCAGGGGCCGATACGCAGTATTTT.

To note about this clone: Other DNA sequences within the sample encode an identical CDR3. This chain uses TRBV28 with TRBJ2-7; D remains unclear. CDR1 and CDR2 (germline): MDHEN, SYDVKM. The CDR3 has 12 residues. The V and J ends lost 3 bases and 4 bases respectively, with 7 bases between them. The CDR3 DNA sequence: TGTGCCAGCAGTTTTCAGAATTACGAGCAGTACTTC. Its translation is CASSFQNYEQYF. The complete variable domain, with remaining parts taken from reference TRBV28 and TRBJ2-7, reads DVKVTQSSRYLVKRTGEKVFLECVQDMDHENMFWYRQDPGLGLRLIYFSYDVKMKEKGDIPEGYSVSREKKERFSLILESASTNQTSMYLCASSFQNYEQYFGPGTRLTVT.

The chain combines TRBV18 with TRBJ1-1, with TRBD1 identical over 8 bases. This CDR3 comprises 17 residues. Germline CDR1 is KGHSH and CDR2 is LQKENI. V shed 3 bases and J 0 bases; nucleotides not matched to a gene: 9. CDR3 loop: CASSPAAGGQMNTEAFF. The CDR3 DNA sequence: TGTGCCAGCTCACCTGCGGCAGGGGGCCAAATGAACACTGAAGCTTTCTTT.

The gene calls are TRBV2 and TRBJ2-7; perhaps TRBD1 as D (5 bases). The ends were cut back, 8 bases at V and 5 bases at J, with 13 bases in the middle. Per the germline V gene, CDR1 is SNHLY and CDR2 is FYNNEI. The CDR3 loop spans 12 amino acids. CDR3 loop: CASEQERNEQYF. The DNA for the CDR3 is TGTGCCAGCGAACAGGAGAGGAACGAGCAGTACTTC.